Below, 9 T cell receptor beta chains from the same sample are listed, as sequenced in a study of blood T cell repertoires in COVID-19. Using immunoSEQ multiplex PCR, the repertoire was profiled, and TCRdb retains in-frame clones only, with some absent. Of under 350,000 clones in the sample, approximately 85% were seen once. Source material: peripheral blood. Every receptor here comes from a human donor in a cohort sampled during active COVID-19.

The gene calls are TRBV3-1 (or the pseudogene TRBV3-2) and TRBJ2-1; the match to TRBD2 covers 7 bases. Germline CDR1 is LGHDT and CDR2 is YNNKEL (reference sequence). This CDR3 is 13 amino acids long. V lost 2 bases to trimming and J lost 8 bases; unmatched junction nucleotides: 3. The CDR3 loop is CASSQRGEDEQFF. The CDR3 DNA sequence: TGTGCCAGCAGCCAACGGGGGGAGGATGAGCAGTTCTTC.

The chain has TRBV4-1 and TRBJ1-2; D ambiguous. Germline V lookup: CDR1 MGHRA, CDR2 YSYEKL. V gave up 1 base and J gave up 0 bases, with 6 bases separating them. This CDR3 comprises 14 residues. The CDR3 loop reads CASSQVVSNYGYTF. The CDR3 nucleotides are TGCGCCAGCAGCCAAGTAGTTTCTAACTATGGCTACACCTTC.

Concerning this clone itself: The same CDR3 can be traced to other DNA sequences in this sample. The chain carries TRBV11-1 and TRBJ2-3, with TRBD1 matching 9 bases. In germline, CDR1 is SGHAT, CDR2 FQDESV (reference sequence). V shed 5 bases and J 5 bases; nucleotides not matched to a gene: 5. The length of the CDR3 is 14 residues. This chain's CDR3 is CASSLDRGGDTQYF. For the CDR3, the DNA is TGTGCCAGCAGCCTCGACAGGGGGGGAGATACGCAGTATTTT.

The chain links TRBV5-6 to TRBJ2-3; 13 bases are a match to TRBD2. This CDR3 region has 17 residues. Germline-derived CDR1 and CDR2 are SGHDT and YYEEEE. V gave up 4 bases and J gave up 4 bases; unmatched junction bases: 9. The CDR3 nucleotides are TGTGCCAGCAGCATCCAGACTAGCGGGGGGCCGGCAGATACGCAGTATTTT. Translation gives CASSIQTSGGPADTQYF.

The V and J genes are TRBV29-1 and TRBJ1-1, with 8 bases lining up with TRBD1. J gave up 3 bases and V 7 bases, and 7 bases lay outside the gene matches. Per the germline V gene, CDR1 is SQVTM and CDR2 is ANQGSEA. The length of the CDR3 is 13 residues. DNA of the CDR3: TGCAGCGCGGACAGGGACCTGGACACTGAAGCTTTCTTT. Translation: CSADRDLDTEAFF.

The J gene is TRBJ1-2, the V gene TRBV2, with D unclear. This CDR3 spans 12 amino acids. Trimming removed 8 bases at V and 0 bases at J, with 7 bases between. Germline-derived CDR1 and CDR2 are SNHLY and FYNNEI. Written as DNA, the CDR3 is TGTGCCAGCGAGGGAGCTAACTATGGCTACACCTTC. Amino acids: CASEGANYGYTF.

This chain uses TRBV23-1 with TRBJ1-5, with D unresolved. TRBV23-1 counts as an open reading frame of uncertain function. The length of the CDR3 is 14 residues. V shed 2 bases and J shed 9 bases, with 14 bases lying between them. This CDR3 reads CASSQRGRQWPQHF. The CDR3, as DNA: TGCGCCAGCAGTCAAAGAGGGCGTCAATGGCCCCAGCATTTT.

V and J are TRBV5-4 and TRBJ1-4, with D unclear. This CDR3 has 13 amino acids. Germline CDR1 SGHNT, CDR2 YYREEE (reference sequence). Deletions cut 4 bases from V and 4 bases from J, with 8 bases between. The DNA for the CDR3 is TGTGCCAGCAGCCTTGAGGATAATGAAAAACTGTTTTTT. Its protein is CASSLEDNEKLFF.

V is TRBV9 and J is TRBJ2-3; TRBD2 matches 7 bases. This CDR3 contains 16 residues. Trimming cost V 0 bases and J 3 bases; bases outside gene matches: 7. The germline gives CDR1 SGDLS, CDR2 YYNGEE. CDR3 in amino acids: CASSVVPAGLTDTQYF. DNA for the CDR3: TGTGCCAGCAGCGTAGTCCCAGCGGGGTTGACAGATACGCAGTATTTT.